A selection of T cell receptor beta chains follows, all from one sample in a study of cytomegalovirus exposure and HLA in healthy donors. TCRdb keeps only in-frame clones here, not all; method: immunoSEQ multiplex PCR. The repertoire includes some 120,000 clones, 65% to 75% of them detected once, and more than 6% sits in the top ten. Sample: PBMCs. These receptors all come from a man aged 35-49 years in good health and CMV-seropositive. Each CDR3 is given with its conserved first and last residue. A D gene is named only where the DNA matches it firmly. Clone size is not always given. Where it is, it says once, few, many or a class for expanded clones.

length: 15
J: TRBJ2-7
V: TRBV2
size: once
D: TRBD1
DNA: TGTGCCAGCAGTGAACCGGGACAGGGGGGGTACGAGCAGTACTTC
CDR3: CASSEPGQGGYEQYF

length: 16
J: TRBJ2-2
V: TRBV9
size: few
D: -
DNA: TGTGCCAGCAGCCCATCGCGGGTGAGGAACACCGGGGAGCTGTTTTTT
CDR3: CASSPSRVRNTGELFF

length: 13
J: TRBJ1-2
V: TRBV5-1
size: -
D: TRBD1
DNA: TGCGCCAGCAGGGCCGGGACAGGGTATGGCTACACCTTC
CDR3: CASRAGTGYGYTF

length: 17
J: TRBJ2-5
V: TRBV21-1
size: -
D: -
DNA: TGTGCCAGCAGCTCTCGGACTAGCGGGAGAGGGTCAGAGACCCAGTACTTC
CDR3: CASSSRTSGRGSETQYF

length: 17
J: TRBJ2-2
V: TRBV5-1
size: few
D: TRBD2
DNA: TGCGCCAGCAGCTTGACTAGCGGGAGGGGAAACACCGGGGAGCTGTTTTTT
CDR3: CASSLTSGRGNTGELFF

length: 15
J: TRBJ2-7
V: TRBV5-1
size: few
D: -
DNA: TGCGCCAGCGGGGGGGATAAGGTGGGGGCAGACGAGCAGTACTTC
CDR3: CASGGDKVGADEQYF

length: 11
J: TRBJ2-1
V: TRBV27
size: -
D: -
DNA: TGTGCCAGCAGGCAACAGAATGAGCAGTTCTTC
CDR3: CASRQQNEQFF

length: 15
J: TRBJ2-7
V: TRBV6-5
size: -
D: -
DNA: TGTGCCAGCAGTTACTCGAGCAGGGATTCCTACGAGCAGTACTTC
CDR3: CASSYSSRDSYEQYF

length: 14
J: TRBJ1-1
V: TRBV10-3
size: once
D: -
DNA: TGTGCCACACAGGAAAACGATAAGGGGACTGAAGCTTTCTTT
CDR3: CATQENDKGTEAFF

length: 15
J: TRBJ2-1
V: TRBV7-9
size: -
D: TRBD2
DNA: TGTGCCAGCGCTAATCTAGCGGATTCCTACAATGAGCAGTTCTTC
CDR3: CASANLADSYNEQFF

length: 16
J: TRBJ2-2
V: TRBV19
size: -
D: TRBD2
DNA: TGTGCCAGTAGTTTGGCTAGCGGATCGAACACCGGGGAGCTGTTTTTT
CDR3: CASSLASGSNTGELFF

length: 12
J: TRBJ1-1
V: TRBV6-5
size: -
D: -
DNA: TGTGCCAGCAGTGTAAGGGGAACTGAAGCTTTCTTT
CDR3: CASSVRGTEAFF

length: 17
J: TRBJ1-3
V: TRBV10-3
size: -
D: TRBD1
DNA: TGTGCCATCAGTGAGTTCACAGGGGGTCGCTCTGGAAACACCATATATTTT
CDR3: CAISEFTGGRSGNTIYF

length: 15
J: TRBJ1-2
V: TRBV19
size: -
D: TRBD1
DNA: TGTGCCAGTAGTAGCCCGGGACAGGGAAACTATGGCTACACCTTC
CDR3: CASSSPGQGNYGYTF

length: 16
J: TRBJ2-7
V: TRBV7-9
size: -
D: TRBD2
DNA: TGTGCCAGCAGCTTACGGACTAGCGGGTTACCCTACGAGCAGTACTTC
CDR3: CASSLRTSGLPYEQYF

length: 18
J: TRBJ2-3
V: TRBV5-4
size: few
D: TRBD2
DNA: TGTGCCAGCAGCTTGGGGCTAGCGGGGGGGGCTAGCACAGATACGCAGTATTTT
CDR3: CASSLGLAGGASTDTQYF

length: 14
J: TRBJ2-7
V: TRBV29-1
size: -
D: TRBD2
DNA: TGCAGCGTGTCCCCGGGACTAGAGGGCTACGAGCAGTACTTC
CDR3: CSVSPGLEGYEQYF

length: 15
J: TRBJ1-5
V: TRBV6-1
size: -
D: -
DNA: TGTGCCAGCAGTGAAGAAAAGGGGGGCAATCAGCCCCAGCATTTT
CDR3: CASSEEKGGNQPQHF

length: 14
J: TRBJ1-1
V: TRBV5-1
size: few
D: -
DNA: TGCGCCAGCAACCAGTGGTCAGTGAACACTGAAGCTTTCTTT
CDR3: CASNQWSVNTEAFF

length: 13
J: TRBJ2-1
V: TRBV14
size: -
D: -
DNA: TGTGCCAGCAGACCCAGCTCCTACAATGAGCAGTTCTTC
CDR3: CASRPSSYNEQFF

length: 14
J: TRBJ2-7
V: TRBV11-2
size: -
D: -
DNA: TGTGCCAGCAGCTTAGGTGGGACATTATCAAACCAGTACTTC
CDR3: CASSLGGTLSNQYF

length: 15
J: TRBJ1-5
V: TRBV7-2
size: -
D: -
DNA: TGTGCCAGCAGCTGGCGGGGGGCGCCAGGTCAGCCCCAGCATTTT
CDR3: CASSWRGAPGQPQHF

length: 14
J: TRBJ2-1
V: TRBV28
size: -
D: -
DNA: TGTGCCAGCAGTTTGGGCCGCGGGGTGGTTGAGCAGTTCTTC
CDR3: CASSLGRGVVEQFF

length: 13
J: TRBJ2-7
V: TRBV28
size: -
D: TRBD2
DNA: TGTGCCACCACGGGAGGCGGAGGCTACGAGCAGTACTTC
CDR3: CATTGGGGYEQYF

length: 15
J: TRBJ1-1
V: TRBV2
size: -
D: TRBD1
DNA: TGTGCCAGCAGTGAAGAGGGTACGGACAGGATGGAAGCTTTCTTT
CDR3: CASSEEGTDRMEAFF

length: 17
J: TRBJ2-7
V: TRBV14
size: -
D: TRBD2
DNA: TGTGCCAGCAGCAATCCGGCTAGCGGGACCCTGTCCTACGAGCAGTACTTC
CDR3: CASSNPASGTLSYEQYF

length: 15
J: TRBJ2-1
V: TRBV10-3
size: once
D: TRBD1
DNA: TGTGCCATCAGTGGGCCGGGGACAGGGGGCAGTGAGCAGTTCTTC
CDR3: CAISGPGTGGSEQFF

length: 17
J: TRBJ2-7
V: TRBV10-2
size: -
D: TRBD2
DNA: TGCGCCAGCAGTGAGTCAGGGGTGGGGAGCGGGAATTACGAGCAGTACTTC
CDR3: CASSESGVGSGNYEQYF

length: 14
J: TRBJ1-1
V: TRBV6-5
size: -
D: -
DNA: TGTGCCAGCAGTTTATCCCGAGGAGGCACTGAAGCTTTCTTT
CDR3: CASSLSRGGTEAFF

length: 16
J: TRBJ1-4
V: TRBV5-1
size: -
D: TRBD1
DNA: TGCGCCAGCAGCCTATGGACAGGGGGCGGTAGTGAAAAACTGTTTTTT
CDR3: CASSLWTGGGSEKLFF

length: 14
J: TRBJ2-1
V: TRBV5-1
size: -
D: TRBD2
DNA: TGCGCCAGCAGCTTGGACGGGAGGATCAATGAGCAGTTCTTC
CDR3: CASSLDGRINEQFF

length: 17
J: TRBJ1-5
V: TRBV5-4
size: -
D: TRBD1
DNA: TGTGCCAGCAGGTCCGGGACAGGGGGTATCTGCAATCAGCCCCAGCATTTT
CDR3: CASRSGTGGICNQPQHF

length: 14
J: TRBJ2-7
V: TRBV4-2
size: -
D: -
DNA: TGTGCCAGCACCCCCCGGGTCCTCTCTCACGAGCAGTACTTC
CDR3: CASTPRVLSHEQYF

length: 14
J: TRBJ2-7
V: TRBV7-9
size: -
D: -
DNA: TGTGCCAGCAGCTTAGTTCCAGGTCTGGAGGGGCAGTACTTC
CDR3: CASSLVPGLEGQYF

length: 15
J: TRBJ1-5
V: TRBV5-6
size: -
D: -
DNA: TGTGCCAGCAGCCAGTTGGGGGCAGGGGATCAGCCCCAGCATTTT
CDR3: CASSQLGAGDQPQHF

length: 13
J: TRBJ2-5
V: TRBV5-1
size: -
D: TRBD2
DNA: TGCGCCAGCAGCCCGAGCGGGGAGGAGACCCAGTACTTC
CDR3: CASSPSGEETQYF

length: 17
J: TRBJ2-2
V: TRBV18
size: -
D: -
DNA: TGTGCCAGCTCACCACGGTTAGCGACAATGAACACCGGGGAGCTGTTTTTT
CDR3: CASSPRLATMNTGELFF

length: 15
J: TRBJ2-3
V: TRBV9
size: -
D: -
DNA: TGTGCCAGCAGCTTTCAGGGCGATCGGACAGATACGCAGTATTTT
CDR3: CASSFQGDRTDTQYF

length: 16
J: TRBJ1-1
V: TRBV18
size: -
D: TRBD1
DNA: TGTGCCAGCTCACCACCGACGGACAGGGGGAGGGTTGAAGCTTTCTTT
CDR3: CASSPPTDRGRVEAFF

length: 12
J: TRBJ2-3
V: TRBV7-2
size: few
D: -
DNA: TGTGCCAGCAGCTTACAAGAGGATACGCAGTATTTT
CDR3: CASSLQEDTQYF

length: 18
J: TRBJ1-5
V: TRBV7-2
size: -
D: TRBD1
DNA: TGTGCCAGCAGCTCAACTTCCGGGACAGGGTTTCTCAATCAGCCCCAGCATTTT
CDR3: CASSSTSGTGFLNQPQHF